One and the same sample provided the 13 T cell receptor beta chains below, sequenced in a study of T-cell memory formation after mild COVID-19. TCRdb re-derived calls from the 5' RACE reads in MiXCR, one entry per CDR3 protein. This sample has 470,000 or so distinct CDR3 sequences, with 15% to 20% found just once. The specimen was PBMCs or a T cell subset sorted from them (not recorded which). The receptors derive from an adult woman who had mild COVID-19 (a few samples of this study predate the infection). Cell type and time point are not known.

This chain joins TRBV7-9 and TRBJ1-5; 9 bases fit TRBD1. The CDR3 contains 15 residues. V lost 5 bases to trimming and J lost 4 bases; unmatched junction nucleotides: 6. Germline-derived CDR1 and CDR2 are SEHNR and FQNEAQ (reference sequence). The CDR3: CASSMTGTGNQPQHF. The CDR3 nucleotides read TGTGCCAGCAGCATGACCGGGACAGGGAATCAGCCCCAGCATTTT.

The chain employs TRBV4-1 and TRBJ2-7; 8 bases are a match to TRBD1. Germline V gives CDR1 MGHRA, CDR2 YSYEKL. CDR3 length: 15 amino acids. V shed 1 base, J shed 5 bases, and the junction held 7 bases outside the gene matches. The CDR3 DNA follows: TGCGCCAGCAGCCAAGTGGTCGACAGGGGCAACGAGCAGTACTTC. This translates into CASSQVVDRGNEQYF.

The chain uses TRBV7-2 and TRBJ2-3; D is undetermined. V was clipped by 3 bases and J by 2 bases, with 9 bases between them. The CDR3 consists of 14 residues. CDR1 is SGHTA, CDR2 FQGNSA, per germline. DNA of the CDR3: TGTGCCAGCAGCTTCTCCAGTCTCACAGATACGCAGTATTTT. It codes for CASSFSSLTDTQYF.

The chain carries TRBV5-1 and TRBJ2-7; D is perhaps TRBD2 (7 bases). V was pared by 0 bases and J by 3 bases, with 13 bases between. The CDR3 runs to 15 residues. Per the germline V gene, CDR1 is SGHRS and CDR2 is YFSETQ. In DNA, the CDR3 is TGCGCCAGCAGCTTGGATAACAGGGACTACTACGAGCAGTACTTC. It encodes CASSLDNRDYYEQYF.

This clonotype came up a few times. The gene calls are TRBV4-2 and TRBJ1-2, with 8 bases lining up with TRBD1. The CDR3 is 15 amino acids. Germline trimming cut 1 base from V and 4 bases from J; bases unmatched to any gene: 5. The V gene's germline CDR1 is LGHNA and CDR2 YNFKEQ. CDR3 nucleotide sequence: TGTGCCAGCAGCCAAGCGACAGGGGTGGGCTATGGCTACACCTTC. Its protein is CASSQATGVGYGYTF.

The chain combines TRBV12-3 or TRBV12-4 with TRBJ2-2; the D gene could be TRBD1 or TRBD2 (5 bases each). V was cut by 9 bases and J by 5 bases, with 16 bases left in between. This CDR3 contains 14 residues. CDR3 coding DNA: TGTGCCAGTTCCGGCCGAGGGGTAACCGGGGAGCTGTTTTTT. It translates to CASSGRGVTGELFF.

The rearrangement joins TRBV12-3 or TRBV12-4 to TRBJ2-1, with D perhaps being TRBD1 or TRBD2 (6 bases each). The CDR3 length is 15 residues. V lost 3 bases and J lost 8, with 17 bases in between. DNA for the CDR3: TGTGCCAGCAGTTTCTATAGCTGGGGGGCGGATGAGCAGTTCTTC. Translation: CASSFYSWGADEQFF.

The rearrangement uses TRBV6-6 and TRBJ1-2; 10 bases line up with TRBD1. Germline CDR1 reads MNHNY; CDR2 reads SVGAGI (reference sequence). This CDR3 spans 20 amino acids. V dropped 6 bases and J dropped 7; count of bases not matched to a gene: 26. CDR3 sequence: CASRLLLLKTGGDGYGGYTF. Here the CDR3 DNA reads TGTGCCAGCAGATTACTCCTCCTTAAGACAGGGGGCGATGGCTATGGTGGCTACACCTTC.

The chain employs TRBV5-1 and TRBJ2-3; no reliable D call. The CDR3 loop spans 14 amino acids. CDR1 is SGHRS and CDR2 is YFSETQ in the germline V gene. Trimming took off 0 bases at V and 2 bases at J, with 7 bases between the two ends. Written as DNA, the CDR3 is TGCGCCAGCAGCTTGGTCGGATTCACAGATACGCAGTATTTT. Translated, it gives CASSLVGFTDTQYF. The full variable domain, completed using reference TRBV5-1 and TRBJ2-3, is KAGVTQTPRYLIKTRGQQVTLSCSPISGHRSVSWYQQTPGQGLQFLFEYFSETQRNKGNFPGRFSGRQFSNSRSEMNVSTLELGDSALYLCASSLVGFTDTQYFGPGTRLTVL.

There are a few counts of this clonotype. The chain employs TRBV5-1 and TRBJ1-6; D gene ambiguous. Trimming left V 0 bases short and J 10 bases short, with 14 bases between. Germline V lookup: CDR1 SGHRS, CDR2 YFSETQ. The CDR3 has 15 residues. The CDR3 sequence is CASSLGGGKESPLHF. Here the CDR3 DNA reads TGCGCCAGCAGCTTGGGAGGAGGGAAGGAGTCACCCCTCCACTTT.

The chain employs TRBV7-8 and TRBJ2-7; perhaps TRBD1 as D (6 bases). This CDR3 contains 16 residues. Germline lookup yields CDR1 SGHVS and CDR2 FQNEAQ. V gave up 5 bases and J gave up 3 bases, with 20 bases separating them. The CDR3 nucleotides read TGTGCCAGCAGCCTCTATTACAGGGTACCCCTCTACGAGCAGTACTTC. Translated: CASSLYYRVPLYEQYF.

The rearrangement links TRBV4-1 to TRBJ1-1; no reliable D call. Per the germline V gene, CDR1 is MGHRA and CDR2 is YSYEKL. There are 15 residues in the CDR3. V gave up 4 bases and J gave up 7 bases, with 19 bases separating them. The DNA of the CDR3 is TGCGCCAGCAGCCTAGCGGTGTTAGGCGTTAATGAAGCTTTCTTT. Translating gives CASSLAVLGVNEAFF.

The chain recombines TRBV6-5 with TRBJ2-1, with 12 bases lining up with TRBD2. The CDR3 is 16 residues long. The V gene's germline CDR1 is MNHEY and CDR2 SVGAGI. Unmatched junction bases numbered 6, after V lost 5 bases and J lost 4 bases. The DNA of the CDR3 is TGTGCCAGCAGTCGTACTAGCGGGGGGTCTTACAATGAGCAGTTCTTC. It is translated as CASSRTSGGSYNEQFF.